These 26 T cell receptor beta chains came from one sample sequenced in a study of glioma-infiltrating T cells after dendritic cell vaccination (dated by TCRdb to the mid-2010s). Library preparation was by the immunoSEQ multiplex PCR assay. TCRdb provides this immuneACCESS table in a form limited to in-frame rearrangements. Some clones are lacking; in checked studies, under half of them reflect an unresolved V gene, and why the rest are absent is not known. The sample yields over 80,000 clones; about 90% were counted once. Of the sample, approximately 2.9% is held by the ten largest clones. The sample consisted of blood, taken before dendritic cell vaccination. These receptors were taken from a human donor with glioblastoma.

This chain links TRBV4-1 with TRBJ1-6; maybe TRBD1 (5 bases). With 0 bases removed from V and 6 bases from J, the gap between germline ends came to 12 bases. The germline V gene encodes CDR1 MGHRA and CDR2 YSYEKL. The CDR3 runs 16 residues. CDR3 region: CASSQEVDQGNSPLHF. DNA of the CDR3: TGCGCCAGCAGCCAAGAGGTGGACCAGGGTAATTCACCCCTCCACTTT.

The CDR3 is CASSMARFYEQYF. The CDR3 DNA reads as TGTGCCAGTAGTATGGCTAGGTTCTACGAGCAGTACTTC. The chain links TRBV19 to TRBJ2-7, with unresolved D. The CDR3 covers 13 residues. Germline-derived CDR1 and CDR2 are LNHDA and SQIVND (reference sequence). V lost 3 bases and J lost 3, with 9 bases in between.

This clone was recorded only once. V gene TRBV9 combines with J gene TRBJ2-2; D possibly corresponds to TRBD2 (6 bases). The CDR3 length is 15 residues. CDR1 SGDLS and CDR2 YYNGEE come from the germline V gene. Trimming removed 4 bases at V and 4 bases at J, with 14 bases between. CDR3 amino acids: CASSPRGASTGELFF. In nucleotides, the CDR3 is TGTGCCAGCAGCCCCCGCGGGGCTAGCACCGGGGAGCTGTTTTTT.

The chain combines TRBV19 with TRBJ1-6; D might be TRBD1 (5 bases). Trimming shortened V by 4 bases and J by 10 bases, and 14 bases separated the two germline ends. This CDR3 is 14 amino acids long. Germline V gives CDR1 LNHDA, CDR2 SQIVND (reference sequence). The CDR3 here is CASSTSRGGSPLHF. The DNA of the CDR3 is TGTGCCAGTAGTACCTCTCGGGGGGGGTCACCCCTCCACTTT. Complete variable domain (other parts from reference TRBV19 and TRBJ1-6): DGGITQSPKYLFRKEGQNVTLSCEQNLNHDAMYWYRQDPGQGLRLIYYSQIVNDFQKGDIAEGYSVSREKKESFPLTVTSAQKNPTAFYLCASSTSRGGSPLHFGNGTRLTVT.

This clone was counted once. The gene calls are TRBV4-1 and TRBJ1-4; the D gene is possibly TRBD1 (5 bases). Germline loops: CDR1 MGHRA, CDR2 YSYEKL. This CDR3 is 15 amino acids long. Trimming pared 3 bases from V and 5 bases from J, leaving 13 bases between. Written as DNA, the CDR3 is TGCGCCAGCAGCCACCCTGACAGACGGAATGAAAAACTGTTTTTT. It encodes CASSHPDRRNEKLFF.

The rearrangement links TRBV12-2 to TRBJ2-3; the listed D gene, TRBD1, was not tested against the DNA. TRBV12-2 constitutes a pseudogene. CDR3 length: 12 amino acids. The CDR3 nucleotides are TGTGCAAGTCGTCACATCAGGCAGACGCAGTATTTT. Residues: CASRHIRQTQYF.

The chain is built from TRBV19 and TRBJ2-7, with 7 bases matching TRBD1. CDR1 is LNHDA and CDR2 is SQIVND in the germline V gene (reference sequence). This CDR3 has 15 amino acids. V lost 1 base to trimming and J lost 6 bases; unmatched junction nucleotides: 9. Here the CDR3 reads CASSIGETGLGEQYF. The CDR3 DNA follows: TGTGCCAGTAGTATAGGGGAGACAGGGTTGGGCGAGCAGTACTTC.

The CDR3 nucleotides are TGTGCCAGCAGTCCTACTAGGTACACCGGGGAGCTGTTTTTT. Its protein is CASSPTRYTGELFF. The V and J genes are TRBV2 and TRBJ2-2; D possibly corresponds to TRBD2 (5 bases). Germline CDR1 and CDR2: SNHLY and FYNNEI. V was shortened by 5 bases and J by 3 bases, with 10 bases between the two germline ends. This CDR3 spans 14 amino acids.

This rearrangement joins TRBV6-1 to TRBJ2-5; 12 positions agree with TRBD1. This CDR3 spans 16 amino acids. Losses at the gene ends were 4 bases for V and 4 bases for J; bases not matched to a gene: 7. Germline CDR1 MNHNS, CDR2 SASEGT. In nucleotides, the CDR3 is TGTGCCAGCAGTGCGTCACGGGACAGGGGGCGAGAGACCCAGTACTTC. Translation: CASSASRDRGRETQYF.

The gene calls are TRBV10-3 and TRBJ2-1; 11 bases agree with TRBD1. The CDR3 covers 13 residues. Germline V lookup: CDR1 ENHRY, CDR2 SYGVKD. The V gene end was trimmed by 2 bases and the J gene end by 12 bases; junction bases not matched to a gene: 3. This chain's CDR3 is CAISEGQGAGQFF. CDR3 DNA: TGTGCCATCAGTGAGGGACAGGGGGCTGGGCAGTTCTTC.

The chain is built from TRBV11-2 and TRBJ1-2; no definite D call. CDR1 is SGHAT, CDR2 FQNNGV, per germline. The CDR3 is 15 amino acids. Between the trimmed V and J ends, which lost 4 bases and 4 bases, there was a span of 16 bases. This CDR3 is CASSSVGSSSYGYTF. CDR3 sequence (DNA): TGTGCCAGCAGCTCGGTGGGCAGCTCATCCTATGGCTACACCTTC.

J is TRBJ1-2 and V is TRBV2; a possible D gene is TRBD1 (6 bases). The CDR3 runs to 14 residues. The V end was cut by 6 bases, the J end by 3 bases, with 14 bases between. Germline CDR1 SNHLY, CDR2 FYNNEI. The CDR3 sequence: CASRTLGGDYGYTF. CDR3 nucleotide sequence: TGTGCCAGCAGGACTTTAGGGGGGGACTATGGCTACACCTTC.

The CDR3 DNA follows: TGTGCCAGCAGCTACATCGGAGGTGATACGCAGTATTTT. Protein: CASSYIGGDTQYF. V and J are TRBV7-8 and TRBJ2-3; TRBD2 is a possible D gene (5 bases). Germline V gene sequence: CDR1 SGHVS, CDR2 FQNEAQ. Trimming removed 4 bases at V and 6 bases at J, with 11 bases between. The CDR3 is 13 amino acids.

The V call is TRBV7-9, the J call TRBJ1-4, with 7 bases lining up with TRBD1. The CDR3 spans 14 residues. The junction had 4 bases not matched to a gene; V was cut back by 5 bases and J by 4 bases. CDR1 and CDR2 (germline): SEHNR, FQNEAQ (reference sequence). The CDR3 here is CASSPQGGNEKLFF. The DNA for the CDR3 is TGTGCCAGCAGCCCTCAGGGGGGTAATGAAAAACTGTTTTTT.

The chain has TRBV19 and TRBJ2-7, with a possible D match to TRBD2 (6 bases). V lost 5 bases to trimming and J lost 4 bases, with 15 bases between them. The CDR3 consists of 14 residues. Germline V gene lookup returns CDR1 LNHDA and CDR2 SQIVND (reference sequence). The CDR3 loop reads CASSSGLLGYEQYF. CDR3 in DNA: TGTGCCAGTAGTTCGGGACTCCTGGGATACGAGCAGTACTTC.

This chain connects TRBV6-5 to TRBJ2-5, with D possibly matching TRBD2 (5 bases). The J call is in doubt because the DNA end fits TRBJ2-7 better. There are 15 residues in the CDR3. Germline V lookup: CDR1 MNHEY, CDR2 SVGAGI. The CDR3 coding sequence is TGTGCCAGCAGTTACTCGTACGGGAACTCCTACGAGCAGTACTTC. It specifies CASSYSYGNSYEQYF.

This rearrangement joins TRBV10-2 to TRBJ2-7; D is possibly TRBD1 (6 bases). Looked up from germline, CDR1 is WSHSY and CDR2 is SAAADI. V was clipped by 8 bases and J by 5 bases, with 13 bases between them. This CDR3 contains 12 residues. This CDR3 is CASAWDTDEQYF. Here the CDR3 DNA reads TGCGCCAGCGCATGGGACACCGACGAGCAGTACTTC.

The rearrangement joins TRBV11-3 to TRBJ2-1; 10 nucleotides line up with TRBD2. The CDR3 runs to 14 residues. CDR1 is SGHNT, CDR2 YENEEA, per germline. The J segment lost 9 bases and the V segment lost 2 bases, leaving 4 bases of the junction unmatched. In nucleotides, the CDR3 is TGTGCCAGCAGCTTACTAGCGGGAGAGGGTGAGCAGTTCTTC. It specifies CASSLLAGEGEQFF.

The rearrangement uses TRBV9 and TRBJ2-3; 7 nucleotides align to TRBD2. Germline V CDR1 and CDR2: SGDLS, YYNGEE. V was clipped by 3 bases and J by 2 bases; unmatched bases: 6. This CDR3 spans 15 amino acids. CDR3 coding DNA: TGTGCCAGCAGCGCAGCGGGGATACCCACAGATACGCAGTATTTT. This translates into CASSAAGIPTDTQYF.

The V call is TRBV18, the J call TRBJ1-1, with D perhaps TRBD1 (5 bases). This CDR3 is built from 15 residues. Trimming shortened V by 4 bases and J by 4 bases, and 16 bases separated the two germline ends. Germline V lookup: CDR1 KGHSH, CDR2 LQKENI. The CDR3 nucleotides read TGTGCCAGCTCACTCGAAGCGTTGGGGGGCACTGAAGCTTTCTTT. Its translation: CASSLEALGGTEAFF.

This chain links TRBV6-5 with TRBJ1-5, with a weak D call TRBD1 (6 bases). CDR3 length: 12 amino acids. The germline gives CDR1 MNHEY, CDR2 SVGAGI. The germline V and J ends were trimmed by 7 bases and 7 bases, with 11 bases remaining between them. CDR3 in amino acids: CASISRGQPQHF. CDR3 nucleotides: TGTGCCAGCATTTCCAGGGGCCAGCCCCAGCATTTT.

The chain links TRBV4-1 to TRBJ1-1; no clear D. The CDR3 runs 15 residues. Germline assignment: CDR1 MGHRA and CDR2 YSYEKL. V lost 0 bases, J lost 0 bases, and 8 bases lay in between. CDR3: CASSQDEGMNTEAFF. CDR3 sequence (DNA): TGCGCCAGCAGCCAAGATGAGGGAATGAACACTGAAGCTTTCTTT.

This clone came up once. J is TRBJ1-1 and V is TRBV19, with D maybe TRBD1 (5 bases). The CDR3 has 15 amino acids. Trimming took 6 bases from V and 1 from J, leaving 15 bases between them. The germline V gene has CDR1 LNHDA and CDR2 SQIVND (reference sequence). CDR3 sequence reads: CASSTGNLANTEAFF. Here the CDR3 DNA reads TGTGCCAGTAGCACAGGTAATTTGGCGAACACTGAAGCTTTCTTT.

The chain joins TRBV10-3 to TRBJ2-6; 12 bases map to TRBD1. Germline V CDR1 and CDR2: ENHRY, SYGVKD. V lost 6 bases and J lost 2; bases outside the gene matches: 5. This CDR3 has 17 amino acids. The CDR3 reads CAIRGGTGGPGANVLTF. The DNA for the CDR3 is TGTGCCATCAGGGGGGGGACAGGGGGCCCTGGGGCCAACGTCCTGACTTTC.

The genes are TRBV5-6 and TRBJ1-2; D call uncertain. V lost 4 bases to trimming and J lost 8 bases, with 12 bases between them. The CDR3 is 12 amino acids. Germline V gives CDR1 SGHDT, CDR2 YYEEEE. CDR3 amino acids: CASSMERRGYTF. The CDR3 coding sequence is TGTGCCAGCAGCATGGAGCGGAGGGGCTACACCTTC.

V usage is TRBV5-1 and J usage is TRBJ2-5, with 7 bases identical to TRBD2. This CDR3 has 13 residues. Germline V CDR1 and CDR2: SGHRS, YFSETQ. V was clipped by 1 base and J by 5 bases; unmatched bases: 2. The CDR3 nucleotides read TGCGCCAGCAGCTTGACTAGCGAGGAGACCCAGTACTTC. Amino acid sequence: CASSLTSEETQYF. The whole variable domain, remainder taken from reference TRBV5-1 and TRBJ2-5, is KAGVTQTPRYLIKTRGQQVTLSCSPISGHRSVSWYQQTPGQGLQFLFEYFSETQRNKGNFPGRFSGRQFSNSRSEMNVSTLELGDSALYLCASSLTSEETQYFGPGTRLLVL.